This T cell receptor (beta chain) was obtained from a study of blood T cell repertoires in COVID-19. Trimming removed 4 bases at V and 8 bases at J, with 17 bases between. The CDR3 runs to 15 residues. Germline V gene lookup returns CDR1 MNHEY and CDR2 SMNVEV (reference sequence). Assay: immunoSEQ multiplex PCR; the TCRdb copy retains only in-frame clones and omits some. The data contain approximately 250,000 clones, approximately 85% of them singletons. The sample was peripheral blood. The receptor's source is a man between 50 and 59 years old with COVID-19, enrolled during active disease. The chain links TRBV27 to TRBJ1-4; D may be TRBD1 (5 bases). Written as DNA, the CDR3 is TGTGCCAGCAGTTCAATGGCAGGACACTTCGAAAAACTGTTTTTT. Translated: CASSSMAGHFEKLFF.